This paragraph reports one T cell receptor beta chain. This clone occurred a few times. Its binding antigen is unknown. Per-base quality was not reported, and no clone a single base away is much larger than it. This sample was taken from a study of cytomegalovirus exposure and HLA in healthy donors (TCRdb year 2017). At the level of the whole study: The roughly 650 repertoires of the first cohort and the roughly 120 validation repertoires were produced on the same platform, according to a later analysis. The study aimed to test whether signatures of past pathogen exposure could be identified by cataloging public T cell receptors. A separate validation cohort of some 130 different subjects was used in addition to the roughly 640-subject first cohort. The study combined high-throughput TCR immunosequencing, statistical association of individual TCRs with disease status, and machine learning to predict cytomegalovirus infection status. Broader findings and caveats from the paper: A few of the identified cytomegalovirus-associated TCR beta chains were confirmed in vitro to be specific for cytomegalovirus antigens. Cytomegalovirus status was reported to be diagnosed by the classifier with high specificity and sensitivity in both the original and validation cohorts. The authors suggested that the approach could potentially be generalized to other disease states and immunological phenotypes. A later analysis found that TCRs clustered in the first cohort also tended to co-occur in the roughly 110 validation repertoires, with just under 95% of cluster scores above 0. A later analysis lacked HLA typing for the validation cohort, so it scored co-occurrence in that cohort across all 110 or so repertoires. Most TCR sequences were seen in very few donors, while some public TCRs were found in many individuals. In the study, approximately 160 TCR beta chains were listed as associated with cytomegalovirus.

The donors belonged to the validation cohort of about 130 subjects, which was separate from the approximately 700-subject first cohort. V loses 6 bases of germline sequence and J loses 5 bases, and the interval between the two ends is 7 bases. CDR1 and CDR2 are read off the germline V gene (reference sequence) as MNHEY and SMNVEV. The CDR3, from cysteine to phenylalanine, totals 11 residues. Here the CDR3 DNA is all that survives: 33 bases in frame from base 1. Library preparation used the immunoSEQ multiplex PCR assay. The published analysis was carried out like this. A statistical classification framework was developed to diagnose cytomegalovirus status using the catalog of TCR beta chain sequences. The table was pulled from immuneACCESS by TCRdb, which kept in-frame rearrangements only. Such tables lose some clones; where checked, under half of the loss comes from unresolved V genes, and the rest has no known cause. V and J calls and clone size are given by that table; D and trimming were obtained from the DNA. Here the sample has around 160,000 clones; around four fifths occur a single time. Approximately 2.3% of the sample is in the top ten clones.

Material for sequencing was PBMCs. Recombination linked TRBV27 to TRBJ1-2; the D gene cannot be resolved reliably. This clonotype was sampled from a man aged 30 to 45 in good health and CMV-seropositive. The CDR3 in this case is CASRARYGYTF. Here is the DNA: TGTGCCAGCAGGGCTCGATATGGCTACACCTTC.